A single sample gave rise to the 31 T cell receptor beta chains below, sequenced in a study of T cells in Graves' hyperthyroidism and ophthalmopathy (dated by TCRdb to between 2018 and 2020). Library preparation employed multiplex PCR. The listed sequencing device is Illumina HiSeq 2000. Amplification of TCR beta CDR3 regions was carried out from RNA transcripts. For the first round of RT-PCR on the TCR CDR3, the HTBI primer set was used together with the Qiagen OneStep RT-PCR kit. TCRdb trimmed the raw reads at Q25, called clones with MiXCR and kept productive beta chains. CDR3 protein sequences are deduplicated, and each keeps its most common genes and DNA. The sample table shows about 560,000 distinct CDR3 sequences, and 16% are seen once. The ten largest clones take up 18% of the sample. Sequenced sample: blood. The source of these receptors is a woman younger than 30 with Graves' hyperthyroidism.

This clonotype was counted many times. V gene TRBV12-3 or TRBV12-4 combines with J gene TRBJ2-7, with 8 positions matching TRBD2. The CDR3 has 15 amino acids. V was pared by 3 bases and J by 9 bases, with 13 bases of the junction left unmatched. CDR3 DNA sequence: TGTGCCAGCAGTTTTAGCGGGACGGGCTCCTCGGTGCAGTACTTC. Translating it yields CASSFSGTGSSVQYF.

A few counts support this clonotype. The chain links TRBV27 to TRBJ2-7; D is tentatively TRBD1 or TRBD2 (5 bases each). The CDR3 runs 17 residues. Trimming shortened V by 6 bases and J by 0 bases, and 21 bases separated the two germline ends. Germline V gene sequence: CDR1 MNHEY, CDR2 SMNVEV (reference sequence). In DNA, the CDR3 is TGTGCCAGCAGATCAACTTTCGGGACGGGTAGCTCCTACGAGCAGTACTTC. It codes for CASRSTFGTGSSYEQYF.

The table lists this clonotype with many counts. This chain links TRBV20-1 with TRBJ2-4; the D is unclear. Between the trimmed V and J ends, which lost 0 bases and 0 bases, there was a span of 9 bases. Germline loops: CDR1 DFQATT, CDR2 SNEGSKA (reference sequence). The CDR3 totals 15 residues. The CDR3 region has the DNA TGCAGTGCTAGAGATGGCCGAGTAGCCAAAAACATTCAGTACTTC. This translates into CSARDGRVAKNIQYF.

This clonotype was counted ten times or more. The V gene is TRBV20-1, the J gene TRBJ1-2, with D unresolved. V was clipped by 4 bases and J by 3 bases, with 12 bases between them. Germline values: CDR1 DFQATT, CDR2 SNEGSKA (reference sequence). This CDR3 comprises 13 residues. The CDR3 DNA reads TGCAGTGCTAAAAACGGGAATGACTATGGCTACACCTTC. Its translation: CSAKNGNDYGYTF.

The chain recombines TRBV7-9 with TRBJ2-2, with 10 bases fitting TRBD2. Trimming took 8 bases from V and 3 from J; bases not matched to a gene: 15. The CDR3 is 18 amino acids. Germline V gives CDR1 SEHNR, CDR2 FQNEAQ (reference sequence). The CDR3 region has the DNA TGTGCCAGCCGAGGCTTACTTAGCGGGAGGATCGACACCGGGGAGCTGTTTTTT. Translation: CASRGLLSGRIDTGELFF.

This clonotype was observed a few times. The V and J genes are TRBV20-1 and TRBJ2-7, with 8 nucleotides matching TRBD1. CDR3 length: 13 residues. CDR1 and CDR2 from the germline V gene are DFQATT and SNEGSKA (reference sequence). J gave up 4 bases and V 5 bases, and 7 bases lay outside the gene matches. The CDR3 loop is CSAAPGTGYEQYF. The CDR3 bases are TGCAGTGCTGCCCCCGGGACAGGTTACGAGCAGTACTTC.

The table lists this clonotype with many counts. The CDR3 here is CASQGRADGYTF. The CDR3 DNA is TGTGCCAGCCAGGGGAGGGCGGATGGCTACACCTTC. The chain carries TRBV2 and TRBJ1-2, with D perhaps matching TRBD1 (6 bases). This CDR3 has 12 amino acids. Trimming pared 8 bases from V and 6 bases from J, leaving 13 bases between. Per the germline V gene, CDR1 is SNHLY and CDR2 is FYNNEI.

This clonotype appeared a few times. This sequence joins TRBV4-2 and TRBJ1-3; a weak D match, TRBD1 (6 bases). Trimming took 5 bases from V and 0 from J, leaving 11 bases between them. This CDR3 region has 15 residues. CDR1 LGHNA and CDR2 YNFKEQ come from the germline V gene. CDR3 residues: CASSSRGSSGNTIYF. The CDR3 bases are TGTGCCAGCAGCTCGAGGGGGAGCTCTGGAAACACCATATATTTT.

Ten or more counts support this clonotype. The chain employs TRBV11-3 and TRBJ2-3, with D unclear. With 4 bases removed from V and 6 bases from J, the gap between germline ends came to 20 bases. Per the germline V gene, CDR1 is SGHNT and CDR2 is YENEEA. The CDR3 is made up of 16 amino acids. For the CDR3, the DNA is TGTGCCAGCAGCTCCTTTGACGGTTGGAAATTGGATACGCAGTATTTT. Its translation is CASSSFDGWKLDTQYF. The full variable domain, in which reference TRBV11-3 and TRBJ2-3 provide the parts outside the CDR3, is EAGVVQSPRYKIIEKKQPVAFWCNPISGHNTLYWYLQNLGQGPELLIRYENEEAVDDSQLPKDRFSAERLKGVDSTLKIQPAELGDSAVYLCASSSFDGWKLDTQYFGPGTRLTVL.

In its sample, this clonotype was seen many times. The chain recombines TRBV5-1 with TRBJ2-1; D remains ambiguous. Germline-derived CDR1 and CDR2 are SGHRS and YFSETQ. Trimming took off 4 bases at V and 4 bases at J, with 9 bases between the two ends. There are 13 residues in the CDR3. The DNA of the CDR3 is TGCGCCAGCAGCCGGATAGGGTACAATGAGCAGTTCTTC. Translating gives CASSRIGYNEQFF.

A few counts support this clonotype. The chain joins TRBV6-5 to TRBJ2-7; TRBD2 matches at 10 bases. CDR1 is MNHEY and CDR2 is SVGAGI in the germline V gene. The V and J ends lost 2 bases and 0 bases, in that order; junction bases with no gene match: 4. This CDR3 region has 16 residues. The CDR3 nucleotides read TGTGCCAGCAGTTACGGACTAGCGGAGAGCTCCTACGAGCAGTACTTC. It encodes CASSYGLAESSYEQYF.

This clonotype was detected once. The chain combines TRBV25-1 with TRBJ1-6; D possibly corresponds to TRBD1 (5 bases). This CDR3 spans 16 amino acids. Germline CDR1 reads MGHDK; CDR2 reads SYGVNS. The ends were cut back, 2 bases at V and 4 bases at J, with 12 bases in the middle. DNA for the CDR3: TGTGCCAGCAGTGAAGGGGCAGGGTTTTATAATTCACCCCTCCACTTT. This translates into CASSEGAGFYNSPLHF.

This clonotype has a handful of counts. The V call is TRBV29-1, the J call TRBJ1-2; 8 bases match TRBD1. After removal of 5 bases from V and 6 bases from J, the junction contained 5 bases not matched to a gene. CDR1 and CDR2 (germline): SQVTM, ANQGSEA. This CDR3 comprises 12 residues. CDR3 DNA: TGCAGCGTTCCCCAGGGGGCGCATGGCTACACCTTC. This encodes CSVPQGAHGYTF.

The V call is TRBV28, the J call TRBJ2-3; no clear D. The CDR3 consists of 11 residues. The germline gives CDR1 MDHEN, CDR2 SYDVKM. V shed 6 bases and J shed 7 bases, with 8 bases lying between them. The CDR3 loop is CASSRAYTQYF. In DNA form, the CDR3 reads TGTGCCAGCAGCCGAGCTTATACGCAGTATTTT.

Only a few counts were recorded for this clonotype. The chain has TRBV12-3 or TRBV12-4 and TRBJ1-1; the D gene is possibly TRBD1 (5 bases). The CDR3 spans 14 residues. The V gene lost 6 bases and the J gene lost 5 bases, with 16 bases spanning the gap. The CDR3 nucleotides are TGTGCCAGCAGCTTTCTACAGGCGGGAACTGAAGCTTTCTTT. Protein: CASSFLQAGTEAFF.

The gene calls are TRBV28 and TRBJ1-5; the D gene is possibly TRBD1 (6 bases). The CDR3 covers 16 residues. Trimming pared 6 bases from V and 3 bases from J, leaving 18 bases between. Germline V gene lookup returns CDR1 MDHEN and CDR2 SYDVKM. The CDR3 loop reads CASRPSGVNDNQPQHF. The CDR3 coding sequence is TGTGCCAGCAGACCATCAGGGGTGAATGACAATCAGCCCCAGCATTTT.

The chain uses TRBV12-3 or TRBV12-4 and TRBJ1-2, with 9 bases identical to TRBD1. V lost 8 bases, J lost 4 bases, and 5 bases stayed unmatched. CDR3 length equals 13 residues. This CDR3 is CASVGQGFYGYTF. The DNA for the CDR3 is TGTGCCAGCGTCGGACAGGGGTTCTATGGCTACACCTTC.

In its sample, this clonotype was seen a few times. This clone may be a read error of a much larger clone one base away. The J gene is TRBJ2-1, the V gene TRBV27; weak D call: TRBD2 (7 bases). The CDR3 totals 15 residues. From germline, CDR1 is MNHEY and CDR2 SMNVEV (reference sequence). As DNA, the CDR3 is TGTACCAGCAGCTTTGGGGAGGGGGGGACCAATGAGCAGTTCTTC. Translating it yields CTSSFGEGGTNEQFF.

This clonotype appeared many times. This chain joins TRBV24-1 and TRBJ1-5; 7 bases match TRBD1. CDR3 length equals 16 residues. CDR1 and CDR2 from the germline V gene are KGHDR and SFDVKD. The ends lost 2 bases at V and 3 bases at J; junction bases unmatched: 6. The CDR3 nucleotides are TGTGCCACCAGTGATTCCCGGACAGGAATCAATCAGCCCCAGCATTTT. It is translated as CATSDSRTGINQPQHF.

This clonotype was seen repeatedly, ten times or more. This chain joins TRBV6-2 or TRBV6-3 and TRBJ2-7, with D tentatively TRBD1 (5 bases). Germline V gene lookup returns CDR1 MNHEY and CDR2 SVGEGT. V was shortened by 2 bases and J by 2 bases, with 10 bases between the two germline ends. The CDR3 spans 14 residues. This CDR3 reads CASSYRSGTYEQYF. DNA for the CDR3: TGTGCCAGCAGTTACCGGTCAGGGACCTACGAGCAGTACTTC.

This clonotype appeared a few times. The CDR3 DNA reads as TGCAGTGCCAAAGCACTAGCGGGAGGCGCCACAGATACGCAGTATTTT. Its protein is CSAKALAGGATDTQYF. The V call is TRBV20-1, the J call TRBJ2-3, with 12 bases that match TRBD2. This CDR3 region has 16 residues. V lost 6 bases and J lost 2; bases outside the gene matches: 9. Germline V lookup: CDR1 DFQATT, CDR2 SNEGSKA (reference sequence).

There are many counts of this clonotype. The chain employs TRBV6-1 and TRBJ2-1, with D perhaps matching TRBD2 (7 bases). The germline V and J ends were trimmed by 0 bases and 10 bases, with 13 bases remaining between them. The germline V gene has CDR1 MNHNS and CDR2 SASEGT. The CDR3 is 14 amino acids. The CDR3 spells CASSEAGRGTEQFF. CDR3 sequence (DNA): TGTGCCAGCAGTGAAGCTGGGAGGGGGACAGAGCAGTTCTTC.

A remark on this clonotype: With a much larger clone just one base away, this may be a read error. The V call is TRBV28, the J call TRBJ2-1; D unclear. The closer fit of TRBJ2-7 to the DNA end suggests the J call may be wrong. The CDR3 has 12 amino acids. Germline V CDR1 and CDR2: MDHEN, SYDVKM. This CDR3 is CASLGPYNEQYF. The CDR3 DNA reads TGTGCCAGCTTAGGACCCTACAATGAGCAGTACTTC.

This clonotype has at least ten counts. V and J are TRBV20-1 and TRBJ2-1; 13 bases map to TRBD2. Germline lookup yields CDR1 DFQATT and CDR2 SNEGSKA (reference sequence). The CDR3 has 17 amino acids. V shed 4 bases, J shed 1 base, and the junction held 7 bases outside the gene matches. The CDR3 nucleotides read TGCAGTGCTAAAACTAGCGGGGGGGCCCGTTCCTACAATGAGCAGTTCTTC. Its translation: CSAKTSGGARSYNEQFF.

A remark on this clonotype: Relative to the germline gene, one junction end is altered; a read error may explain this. CDR3 nucleotide sequence: TGTGCCAGCAGAGCCCCGACAGGGTCGCATTCACCCCTCCGCTTT. Its translation is CASRAPTGSHSPLRF. The V gene is TRBV6-5, the J gene TRBJ1-6; 7 bases align to TRBD1. This CDR3 has 15 amino acids. Germline CDR1 MNHEY, CDR2 SVGAGI.

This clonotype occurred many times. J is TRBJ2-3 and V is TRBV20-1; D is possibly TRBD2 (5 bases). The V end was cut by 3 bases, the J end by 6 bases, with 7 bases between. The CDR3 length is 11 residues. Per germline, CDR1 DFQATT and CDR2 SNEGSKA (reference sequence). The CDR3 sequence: CSARTMDTQYF. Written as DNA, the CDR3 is TGCAGTGCTAGGACTATGGATACGCAGTATTTT.

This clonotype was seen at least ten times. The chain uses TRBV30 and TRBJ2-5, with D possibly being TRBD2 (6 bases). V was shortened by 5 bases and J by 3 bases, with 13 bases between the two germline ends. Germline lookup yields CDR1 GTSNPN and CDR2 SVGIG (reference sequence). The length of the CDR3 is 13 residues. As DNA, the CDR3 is TGTGCCTGGGCGGGGTCTATTAAAGAGACCCAGTACTTC. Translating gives CAWAGSIKETQYF.

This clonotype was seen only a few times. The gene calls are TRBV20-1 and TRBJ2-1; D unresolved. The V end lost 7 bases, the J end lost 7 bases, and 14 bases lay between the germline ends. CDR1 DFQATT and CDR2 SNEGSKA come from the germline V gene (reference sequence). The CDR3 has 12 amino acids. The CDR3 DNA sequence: TGCAGTGTTTCGGCGAAGGAAAATGAGCAGTTCTTC. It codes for CSVSAKENEQFF.

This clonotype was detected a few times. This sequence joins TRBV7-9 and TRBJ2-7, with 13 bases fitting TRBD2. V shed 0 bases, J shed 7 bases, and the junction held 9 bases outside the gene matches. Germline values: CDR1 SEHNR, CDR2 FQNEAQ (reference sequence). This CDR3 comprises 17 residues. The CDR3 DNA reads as TGTGCCAGCAGCTTAGCCCCACTAGCGGGAGGGCCGGGGGAGCAGTACTTC. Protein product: CASSLAPLAGGPGEQYF.

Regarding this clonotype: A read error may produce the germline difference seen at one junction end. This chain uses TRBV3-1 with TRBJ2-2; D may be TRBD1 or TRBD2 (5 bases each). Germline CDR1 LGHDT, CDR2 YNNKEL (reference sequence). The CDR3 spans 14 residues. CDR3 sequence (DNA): TGTGCCACCAGCAGAGGGGCCGTCACCGGGGAGCTGTTTTTT. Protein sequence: CATSRGAVTGELFF.

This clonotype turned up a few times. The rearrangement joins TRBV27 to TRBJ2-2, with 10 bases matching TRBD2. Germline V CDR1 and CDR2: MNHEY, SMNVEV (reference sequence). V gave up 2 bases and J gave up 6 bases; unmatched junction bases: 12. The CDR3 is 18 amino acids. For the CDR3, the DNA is TGTGCCAGCAGTTTAATAAGCGGGGGGGCCATACCCCCCGGGGAGCTGTTTTTT. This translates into CASSLISGGAIPPGELFF.